A single sample is the source of the 28 T cell receptor beta chains below, sequenced in a study of blood T cell repertoires in COVID-19. Using immunoSEQ multiplex PCR, the repertoire was profiled, and TCRdb retains in-frame clones only, with some absent. The data contain 250,000 to 350,000 clones, roughly 90% of them singletons. The sample taken for sequencing was peripheral blood. These receptors came from a woman aged 55-69 years with acute or convalescent COVID-19.

This chain uses TRBV7-6 with TRBJ2-2, with D unclear. The CDR3 sequence is 16 residues long. Trimming removed 1 base from V and 0 bases from J, with 9 bases in between. Germline CDR1 is SGHVS and CDR2 is FNYEAQ. The CDR3: CASSLGANANTGELFF. DNA of the CDR3: TGTGCCAGCAGCTTAGGGGCTAATGCGAACACCGGGGAGCTGTTTTTT. The whole variable domain, filled in from reference TRBV7-6 and TRBJ2-2, reads GAGVSQSPRYKVTKRGQDVALRCDPISGHVSLYWYRQALGQGPEFLTYFNYEAQQDKSGLPNDRFSAERPEGSISTLTIQRTEQRDSAMYRCASSLGANANTGELFFGEGSRLTVL.

The rearrangement links TRBV7-2 to TRBJ2-2; D uncertain. The CDR3 is 14 residues long. Germline CDR1 reads SGHTA; CDR2 reads FQGNSA. Trimming removed 7 bases at V and 2 bases at J, with 11 bases between. CDR3 nucleotide sequence: TGTGCCAGCACCCTCCAACATAACACCGGGGAGCTGTTTTTT. Translating it yields CASTLQHNTGELFF.

The chain employs TRBV7-9 and TRBJ1-4; 7 nucleotides line up with TRBD1. The CDR3 spans 15 residues. The germline gives CDR1 SEHNR, CDR2 FQNEAQ (reference sequence). The ends lost 1 base at V and 8 bases at J; junction bases unmatched: 7. The CDR3 loop reads CASSLESGTVEKLFF. The CDR3 DNA reads TGTGCCAGCAGCTTAGAATCCGGGACAGTGGAAAAACTGTTTTTT.

The chain uses TRBV5-4 and TRBJ2-4, with 7 nucleotides matching TRBD2. The CDR3 runs 16 residues. Unmatched junction bases numbered 11, after V lost 4 bases and J lost 4 bases. Germline values: CDR1 SGHNT, CDR2 YYREEE (reference sequence). The CDR3 nucleotides are TGTGCCAGCAGCCCCCGGGGAGAGCGGGATAAAAACATTCAGTACTTC. Encoded protein: CASSPRGERDKNIQYF.

This clone was counted a single time. The V and J genes are TRBV28 and TRBJ2-7, with 11 bases aligning to TRBD1. Per germline, CDR1 MDHEN and CDR2 SYDVKM. With 5 bases clipped from V and 4 bases from J, the junction kept 13 bases outside the gene matches. The CDR3 has 17 residues. In DNA, the CDR3 is TGTGCCAGCAGTACTCGACTTAGCTGGGACAGGGGGTACGAGCAGTACTTC. Translating gives CASSTRLSWDRGYEQYF.

The sample holds one count of this clone. The rearrangement uses TRBV3-1 (or the pseudogene TRBV3-2) and TRBJ1-1; D call uncertain. The CDR3 is made up of 13 amino acids. V was clipped by 4 bases and J by 1 base, with 7 bases between them. Germline V gene sequence: CDR1 LGHDT, CDR2 YNNKEL (reference sequence). The CDR3 bases are TGTGCCAGCAGCCTGGCCAAGAACACTGAAGCTTTCTTT. It encodes CASSLAKNTEAFF.

The chain has TRBV28 and TRBJ2-3; perhaps TRBD2 as D (7 bases). The V and J ends lost 7 bases and 2 bases respectively, with 16 bases between them. Germline values: CDR1 MDHEN, CDR2 SYDVKM. The CDR3 spans 15 residues. CDR3 protein: CASTLGGGATDTQYF. DNA of the CDR3: TGTGCCAGCACCCTGGGAGGGGGGGCCACAGATACGCAGTATTTT. Full variable domain (rest looked up from reference TRBV28 and TRBJ2-3): DVKVTQSSRYLVKRTGEKVFLECVQDMDHENMFWYRQDPGLGLRLIYFSYDVKMKEKGDIPEGYSVSREKKERFSLILESASTNQTSMYLCASTLGGGATDTQYFGPGTRLTVL.

There are many counts of this clone. The chain is built from TRBV30 and TRBJ1-6, with 8 bases identical to TRBD1. CDR1 and CDR2 (germline): GTSNPN, SVGIG (reference sequence). Germline trimming cut 3 bases from V and 10 bases from J; bases unmatched to any gene: 8. The CDR3 contains 14 residues. CDR3 amino acids: CAWRDRVPASPLHF. In DNA form, the CDR3 reads TGTGCCTGGAGGGACAGGGTCCCGGCATCACCCCTCCACTTT.

The chain combines TRBV7-9 with TRBJ1-2; possibly TRBD1 for D (5 bases). Germline values: CDR1 SEHNR, CDR2 FQNEAQ (reference sequence). The CDR3 consists of 16 residues. Trimming removed 1 base at V and 4 bases at J, with 16 bases between. The CDR3 is CASSLVDGGLGYGYTF. The CDR3 DNA reads TGTGCCAGCAGCTTAGTCGACGGGGGATTAGGCTATGGCTACACCTTC.

The CDR3 DNA is TGTGCCTGGAGTGTACGGGGACTAGCGGAAAATGAGCAGTTCTTC. As protein: CAWSVRGLAENEQFF. The chain carries TRBV30 and TRBJ2-1, with 11 nucleotides matching TRBD2. CDR3 length: 15 amino acids. V shed 0 bases and J 7 bases; nucleotides not matched to a gene: 5. Germline values: CDR1 GTSNPN, CDR2 SVGIG (reference sequence).

V gene TRBV4-1 combines with J gene TRBJ1-1; D is ambiguous. The CDR3 extends over 17 amino acids. The V end was cut by 1 base, the J end by 0 bases, with 15 bases between. The germline CDR1 and CDR2 sequences are MGHRA and YSYEKL. The DNA for the CDR3 is TGCGCCAGCAGCCAAGCCCCTGGAGGAGGGATGAACACTGAAGCTTTCTTT. Residues: CASSQAPGGGMNTEAFF.

The chain recombines TRBV11-3 with TRBJ2-3, with a possible D match to TRBD2 (5 bases). The germline V gene has CDR1 SGHNT and CDR2 YENEEA. V was cut by 5 bases and J by 9 bases, with 9 bases left in between. CDR3 size: 11 residues. Here the CDR3 reads CASSPRVTQYF. The CDR3 DNA follows: TGTGCCAGCAGCCCGAGGGTGACGCAGTATTTT.

The V and J genes are TRBV7-6 and TRBJ1-6; D call uncertain. The CDR3 spans 13 residues. The V gene's germline CDR1 is SGHVS and CDR2 FNYEAQ. The ends were cut back, 5 bases at V and 8 bases at J, with 10 bases in the middle. Here the CDR3 reads CASSAEEYSPLHF. In DNA form, the CDR3 reads TGTGCCAGCAGCGCGGAGGAGTATTCACCCCTCCACTTT. The full variable domain, rest sourced from reference TRBV7-6 and TRBJ1-6, is GAGVSQSPRYKVTKRGQDVALRCDPISGHVSLYWYRQALGQGPEFLTYFNYEAQQDKSGLPNDRFSAERPEGSISTLTIQRTEQRDSAMYRCASSAEEYSPLHFGNGTRLTVT.

The sample holds one count of this clone. Other DNA sequences in the sample encode the same CDR3. V gene TRBV7-3 combines with J gene TRBJ2-1; 10 nucleotides line up with TRBD2. Germline V gene data show CDR1 as SGHTA and CDR2 as FQGTGA. This CDR3 is 15 amino acids long. V was clipped by 2 bases and J by 4 bases; unmatched bases: 2. The CDR3 DNA is TGTGCCAGCAGCTTAGGACTAGCGGCTTACAATGAGCAGTTCTTC. Protein: CASSLGLAAYNEQFF. Full variable domain (missing parts from reference TRBV7-3 and TRBJ2-1): GAGVSQTPSNKVTEKGKYVELRCDPISGHTALYWYRQSLGQGPEFLIYFQGTGAADDSGLPNDRFFAVRPEGSVSTLKIQRTERGDSAVYLCASSLGLAAYNEQFFGPGTRLTVL.

The rearrangement links TRBV14 to TRBJ1-1; TRBD1 might be the D (6 bases). The V and J ends lost 5 bases and 5 bases respectively, with 18 bases between them. In germline, CDR1 is SGHDN, CDR2 FVKESK. The CDR3 runs to 15 residues. This CDR3 reads CASSDRALRGTEAFF. The CDR3, as DNA: TGTGCCAGCAGCGACCGGGCCCTAAGGGGGACTGAAGCTTTCTTT.

The V and J genes are TRBV9 and TRBJ2-1; 7 bases align to TRBD1. The germline CDR1 and CDR2 sequences are SGDLS and YYNGEE. V shed 3 bases, J shed 8 bases, and the junction held 11 bases outside the gene matches. The CDR3 has 15 amino acids. CDR3 sequence (DNA): TGTGCCAGCAGCGCGGAAGGACAGGTAATGTATGAGCAGTTCTTC. It encodes CASSAEGQVMYEQFF.

The chain employs TRBV7-9 and TRBJ2-7; D call uncertain. CDR1 and CDR2 (germline): SEHNR, FQNEAQ (reference sequence). Trimming took 1 base from V and 2 from J, leaving 9 bases between them. This CDR3 region has 14 residues. The CDR3 sequence is CASSLDAGPYEQYF. CDR3 in DNA: TGTGCCAGCAGCTTAGACGCAGGTCCCTACGAGCAGTACTTC.

The genes are TRBV4-1 and TRBJ2-7, with TRBD2 matching over 7 bases. The ends lost 0 bases at V and 4 bases at J; junction bases unmatched: 12. The CDR3 runs 17 residues. Germline CDR1 and CDR2: MGHRA and YSYEKL. CDR3 DNA sequence: TGCGCCAGCAGCCAAGATGGCGGTAGCGGGCCTAGGTACGAGCAGTACTTC. Protein: CASSQDGGSGPRYEQYF.

This chain joins TRBV28 and TRBJ1-1, with D perhaps TRBD1 (5 bases). The V end lost 5 bases, the J end lost 10 bases, and 14 bases lay between the germline ends. CDR3 size: 12 residues. Germline CDR1 reads MDHEN; CDR2 reads SYDVKM. The DNA for the CDR3 is TGTGCCAGCAGTCTAATCTCAGGGTTAGCTTTCTTT. Translation: CASSLISGLAFF.

The chain combines TRBV27 with TRBJ2-3; 14 nucleotides match TRBD2. Germline V CDR1 and CDR2: MNHEY, SMNVEV (reference sequence). The CDR3 is made up of 21 amino acids. Trimming took 5 bases from V and 1 from J; bases not matched to a gene: 17. DNA of the CDR3: TGTGCCAGCAGTCCGCGCGGACTAGCGGGGGGACAGACTTTCGGCACAGATACGCAGTATTTT. It specifies CASSPRGLAGGQTFGTDTQYF.

This rearrangement joins TRBV7-2 to TRBJ2-2; 12 positions match TRBD2. Trimming at V came to 5 bases and at J to 3 bases, leaving 7 bases not matched to a gene. This CDR3 comprises 17 residues. Germline CDR1 SGHTA, CDR2 FQGNSA. CDR3 loop: CASSPMTSGGYTGELFF. The CDR3, as DNA: TGTGCCAGCAGCCCGATGACTAGCGGGGGATACACCGGGGAGCTGTTTTTT.

This chain connects TRBV7-8 to TRBJ2-7; a weak D match, TRBD1 (5 bases). The CDR3 extends over 14 amino acids. Germline CDR1 reads SGHVS; CDR2 reads FQNEAQ. V lost 0 bases to trimming and J lost 7 bases, with 13 bases between them. CDR3 in amino acids: CASSLALGRGEQYF. The CDR3 DNA sequence: TGTGCCAGCAGCTTAGCTCTGGGGCGTGGGGAGCAGTACTTC.

J is TRBJ1-5 and V is TRBV5-6; TRBD1 might be the D (6 bases). The CDR3 covers 16 residues. Germline lookup yields CDR1 SGHDT and CDR2 YYEEEE. With 1 base removed from V and 1 base from J, the gap between germline ends came to 12 bases. CDR3 bases: TGTGCCAGCAGCTTGTGGGGGGGACACAGCAATCAGCCCCAGCATTTT. Residues: CASSLWGGHSNQPQHF.

The CDR3 DNA is TGTGCCAGCAGCCCGGAGGCAAATTCCTACGAGCAGTACTTC. Amino acid sequence: CASSPEANSYEQYF. This chain links TRBV11-2 with TRBJ2-7, with a possible D match to TRBD2 (5 bases). There are 14 residues in the CDR3. V gave up 5 bases and J gave up 1 base, with 12 bases separating them. CDR1 and CDR2 (germline): SGHAT, FQNNGV.

The J gene is TRBJ1-2, the V gene TRBV6-5, with 8 bases lining up with TRBD1. The V segment lost 4 bases and the J segment 7 bases; nucleotides outside the gene matches: 8. The CDR3 is made up of 14 amino acids. Germline V gene data show CDR1 as MNHEY and CDR2 as SVGAGI. CDR3 nucleotide sequence: TGTGCCAGCAGTTTGGACAGGGACGGGAGTGGCTACACCTTC. Its protein product is CASSLDRDGSGYTF.

The rearrangement uses TRBV5-1 and TRBJ2-3; 7 bases agree with TRBD2. The CDR3 is made up of 14 amino acids. Germline values: CDR1 SGHRS, CDR2 YFSETQ. Trimming cost V 5 bases and J 5 bases; bases outside gene matches: 8. CDR3 protein: CASREGGPRDTQYF. Here the CDR3 DNA reads TGCGCCAGCAGGGAGGGAGGGCCGAGAGATACGCAGTATTTT.

The V and J genes are TRBV24-1 and TRBJ2-7; 7 bases fit TRBD2. Germline V gene sequence: CDR1 KGHDR, CDR2 SFDVKD. This CDR3 is 17 amino acids long. V lost 3 bases, J lost 6 bases, and 16 bases stayed unmatched. The CDR3 reads CATSDVERGEKNFEQYF. CDR3 coding DNA: TGTGCCACCAGTGATGTGGAACGGGGGGAAAAGAATTTCGAGCAGTACTTC.

This clone was seen a handful of times. The chain couples TRBV5-1 to TRBJ1-5; D might be TRBD1 (5 bases). Germline CDR1 is SGHRS and CDR2 is YFSETQ. Trimming shortened V by 0 bases and J by 7 bases, and 8 bases separated the two germline ends. The CDR3 is made up of 13 amino acids. The CDR3 DNA sequence: TGCGCCAGCAGCTTGGGGACAAGGCAGCCCCAGCATTTT. It is translated as CASSLGTRQPQHF. Full variable domain (remainder filled in from reference TRBV5-1 and TRBJ1-5): KAGVTQTPRYLIKTRGQQVTLSCSPISGHRSVSWYQQTPGQGLQFLFEYFSETQRNKGNFPGRFSGRQFSNSRSEMNVSTLELGDSALYLCASSLGTRQPQHFGDGTRLSIL.